These T cell receptor beta chains were read from a single sample in a study of beta chain features in type 1 diabetes. Generated by immunoSEQ multiplex PCR, the TCRdb table keeps only in-frame clones and is missing some. The table has about 350,000 clones, around a fifth seen once. Material: naive CD4+ T cells from blood. The receptors stem from a woman under 30 in good health. The CDR3 runs from the conserved cysteine through the conserved F or W. The D gene is left open where the match is weak. Not all rows give a size; the values are once, few, many and, for expanded clones, a class.

d_call	v_call	j_call	clone_size	cdr3_nt	cdr3_aa
TRBD1	TRBV30	TRBJ2-5	.	TGTGCCTGGAGTCCAGGGGCAGGGGGAGAGACCCAGTACTTC	CAWSPGAGGETQYF
.	TRBV5-4	TRBJ2-7	.	TGTGCCAGCAGCAGGCGACAGAACTCCTACGAGCAGTACTTC	CASSRRQNSYEQYF
TRBD1	TRBV5-4	TRBJ2-7	.	TGTGCCAGCAGCTCGAAGGACAGGGATACCTACGAGCAGTACTTC	CASSSKDRDTYEQYF
TRBD2	TRBV7-2	TRBJ2-7	few	TGTGCCAGCAGCCGCGGGAGCTACGAGCAGTACTTC	CASSRGSYEQYF
TRBD1	TRBV4-1	TRBJ1-2	.	TGCGCCAGCAGGGTCCGCCCTGGACAGGGTGACTATGGCTACACCTTC	CASRVRPGQGDYGYTF
.	TRBV25-1	TRBJ2-5	few	TGTGCCAGCAGTACCAATCGGGTACCTCAAGAGACCCAGTACTTC	CASSTNRVPQETQYF
TRBD2	TRBV9	TRBJ2-7	.	TGTGCCAGCAGCGCTGGGGAGGGCCCCTACGAGCAGTACTTC	CASSAGEGPYEQYF
TRBD2	TRBV7-3	TRBJ2-5	few	TGTGCCAGCAGCGGGACTATCCAAGAGACCCAGTACTTC	CASSGTIQETQYF
.	TRBV6-5	TRBJ2-1	few	TGTGCCAGCAGTTACTCCCAGGCCGCCTACAATGAGCAGTTCTTC	CASSYSQAAYNEQFF
.	TRBV30	TRBJ1-3	.	TGTGCTTTTGGCCAGGTCTCTGGAAACACCATATATTTT	CAFGQVSGNTIYF
.	TRBV29-1	TRBJ2-5	few	TGCAGCGTTCTCCCGGGACACAAACTTACCCGGCAAGAGACCCAGTACTTC	CSVLPGHKLTRQETQYF
.	TRBV5-1	TRBJ1-6	.	TGCGCCAGCAGCTACGGACGCCCAACCAGGGATTCACCCCTCCACTTT	CASSYGRPTRDSPLHF
TRBD2	TRBV9	TRBJ2-3	.	TGTGCCAGCAGCCCACATAGCGGGGCTAGCACAGATACGCAGTATTTT	CASSPHSGASTDTQYF
.	TRBV30	TRBJ1-4	.	TGTGCCTGGAGGACCCCCGGACTAGGGGAAAAACTGTTTTTT	CAWRTPGLGEKLFF
.	TRBV20-1	TRBJ2-1	few	TGCAGTGCTGCCCAGGTGAATGAGCAGTTCTTC	CSAAQVNEQFF
TRBD1	TRBV5-4	TRBJ1-6	.	TGTGCCAGCAGCACCTTACAGGGGGCGATTTCACCCCTCCACTTT	CASSTLQGAISPLHF
.	TRBV6-1	TRBJ2-7	few	TGTGCCAGCAGTGAGTGGGGGGTGTGGTACTTC	CASSEWGVWYF
.	TRBV29-1	TRBJ2-5	few	TGCAGCGTTGACCCCGTCCAAGAGACCCAGTACTTC	CSVDPVQETQYF
TRBD1	TRBV7-2	TRBJ2-5	.	TGTGCCAGCAGCGCGACAGGGCGGAGAGAGACCCAGTACTTC	CASSATGRRETQYF
TRBD1	TRBV15	TRBJ2-1	.	TGTGCCACCAGCTGGGGACAGAACAATGAGCAGTTCTTC	CATSWGQNNEQFF